These 3 T cell receptor beta chains share one sample of origin, sequenced in a study of shared clonotypes between healthy human individuals. TCRdb's table, derived via immunoSEQ multiplex PCR, lists solely in-frame clones and lacks some. The table has some 450,000 clones, roughly three quarters seen once. Material: PBMCs. These receptors were obtained from a woman aged 40 to 50 in good health. Some clones in this sample may be carry-over from other donors' samples.

V usage is TRBV29-1 and J usage is TRBJ2-1, with D possibly TRBD1 on 6 matching bases. The CDR3 has 13 residues. The germline CDR1 and CDR2 sequences are SQVTM and ANQGSEA. The V gene lost 1 base and the J gene lost 4 bases, with 8 bases spanning the gap. The CDR3 is CSVEGQVYNEQFF. Here the CDR3 DNA reads TGCAGCGTTGAAGGACAGGTATACAATGAGCAGTTCTTC.

The chain combines TRBV5-6 with TRBJ1-4, with 7 bases lining up with TRBD1. Germline lookup yields CDR1 SGHDT and CDR2 YYEEEE. The junction had 8 bases not matched to a gene; V was cut back by 4 bases and J by 5 bases. This CDR3 region has 15 residues. The CDR3 coding sequence is TGTGCCAGCAGCGCCTGGACAGGCGTAAATGAAAAACTGTTTTTT. It specifies CASSAWTGVNEKLFF.

The chain uses TRBV6-5 and TRBJ2-6; no definite D call. This CDR3 contains 16 residues. Germline CDR1 reads MNHEY; CDR2 reads SVGAGI. Deletions cut 0 bases from V and 3 bases from J, with 9 bases between. CDR3 in amino acids: CASSYSAPVGANVLTF. The CDR3 DNA is TGTGCCAGCAGTTACTCGGCGCCGGTTGGGGCCAACGTCCTGACTTTC.